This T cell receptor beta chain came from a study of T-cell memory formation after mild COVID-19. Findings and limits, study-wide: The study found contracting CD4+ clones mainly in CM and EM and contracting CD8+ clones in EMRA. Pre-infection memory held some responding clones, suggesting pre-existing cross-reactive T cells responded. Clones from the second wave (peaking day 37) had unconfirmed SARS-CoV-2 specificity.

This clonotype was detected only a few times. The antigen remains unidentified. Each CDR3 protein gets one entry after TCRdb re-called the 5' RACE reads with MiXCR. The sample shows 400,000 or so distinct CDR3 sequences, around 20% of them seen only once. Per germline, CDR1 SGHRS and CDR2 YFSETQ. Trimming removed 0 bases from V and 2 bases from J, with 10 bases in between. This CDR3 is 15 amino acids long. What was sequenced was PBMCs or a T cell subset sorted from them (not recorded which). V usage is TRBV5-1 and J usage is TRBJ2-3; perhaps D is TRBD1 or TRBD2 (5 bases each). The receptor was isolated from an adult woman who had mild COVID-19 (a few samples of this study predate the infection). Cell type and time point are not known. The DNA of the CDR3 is TGCGCCAGCAGCTTGGATGGGACCACCACAGATACGCAGTATTTT. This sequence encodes CASSLDGTTTDTQYF.